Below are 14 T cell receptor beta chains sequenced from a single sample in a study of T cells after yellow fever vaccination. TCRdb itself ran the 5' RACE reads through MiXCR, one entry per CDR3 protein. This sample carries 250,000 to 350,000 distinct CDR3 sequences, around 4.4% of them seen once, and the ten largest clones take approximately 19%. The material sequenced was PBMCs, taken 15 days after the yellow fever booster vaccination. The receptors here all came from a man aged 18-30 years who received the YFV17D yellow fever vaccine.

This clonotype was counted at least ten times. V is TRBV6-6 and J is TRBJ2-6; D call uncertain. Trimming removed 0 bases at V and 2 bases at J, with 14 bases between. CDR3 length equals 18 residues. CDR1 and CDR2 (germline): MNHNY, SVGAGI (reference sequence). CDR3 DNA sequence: TGTGCCAGCAGTTACTCGAATACTGACCCCGCTGGGGCCAACGTCCTGACTTTC. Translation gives CASSYSNTDPAGANVLTF.

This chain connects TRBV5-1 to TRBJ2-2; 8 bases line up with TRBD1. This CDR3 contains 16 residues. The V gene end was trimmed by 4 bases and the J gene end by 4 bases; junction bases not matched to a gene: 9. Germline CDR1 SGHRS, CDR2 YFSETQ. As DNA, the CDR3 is TGCGCCAGCAGCGCATCCCAGGGGGCGCCCACCGGGGAGCTGTTTTTT. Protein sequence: CASSASQGAPTGELFF.

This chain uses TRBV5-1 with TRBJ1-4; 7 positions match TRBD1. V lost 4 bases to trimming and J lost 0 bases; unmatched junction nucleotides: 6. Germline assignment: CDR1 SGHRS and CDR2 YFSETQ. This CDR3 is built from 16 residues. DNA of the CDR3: TGCGCCAGCAGCAGACTAGGGGGCTCAACTAATGAAAAACTGTTTTTT. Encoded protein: CASSRLGGSTNEKLFF. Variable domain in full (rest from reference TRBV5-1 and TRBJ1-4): KAGVTQTPRYLIKTRGQQVTLSCSPISGHRSVSWYQQTPGQGLQFLFEYFSETQRNKGNFPGRFSGRQFSNSRSEMNVSTLELGDSALYLCASSRLGGSTNEKLFFGSGTQLSVL.

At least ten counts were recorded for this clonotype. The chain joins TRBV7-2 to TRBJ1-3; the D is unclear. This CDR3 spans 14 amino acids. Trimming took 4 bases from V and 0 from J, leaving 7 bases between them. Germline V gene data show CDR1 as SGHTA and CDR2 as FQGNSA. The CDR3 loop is CASSSLGSGNTIYF. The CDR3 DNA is TGTGCCAGCAGCTCCCTAGGCTCTGGAAACACCATATATTTT.

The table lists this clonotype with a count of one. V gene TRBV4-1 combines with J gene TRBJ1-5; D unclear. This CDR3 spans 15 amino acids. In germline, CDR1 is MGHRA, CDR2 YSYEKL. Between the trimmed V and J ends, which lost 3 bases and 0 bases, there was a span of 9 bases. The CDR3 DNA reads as TGCGCCAGCAGCCACCGTCGGGTTAGCAATCAGCCCCAGCATTTT. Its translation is CASSHRRVSNQPQHF.

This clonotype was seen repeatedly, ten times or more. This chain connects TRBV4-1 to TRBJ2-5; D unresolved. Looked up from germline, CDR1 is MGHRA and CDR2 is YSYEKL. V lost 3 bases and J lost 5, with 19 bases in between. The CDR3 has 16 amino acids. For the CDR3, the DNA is TGCGCCAGCAGCCATATAGGATTGAAGAGTTGGGAGACCCAGTACTTC. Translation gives CASSHIGLKSWETQYF.

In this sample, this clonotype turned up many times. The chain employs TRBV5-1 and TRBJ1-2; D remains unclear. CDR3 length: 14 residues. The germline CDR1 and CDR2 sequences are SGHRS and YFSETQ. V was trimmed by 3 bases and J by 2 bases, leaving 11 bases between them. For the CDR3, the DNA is TGCGCCAGCAGCTGGCAGGCGGGCAACTATGGCTACACCTTC. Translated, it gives CASSWQAGNYGYTF.

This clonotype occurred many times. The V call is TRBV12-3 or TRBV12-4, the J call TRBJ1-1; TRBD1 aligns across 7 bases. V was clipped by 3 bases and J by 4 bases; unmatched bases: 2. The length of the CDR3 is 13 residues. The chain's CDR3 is CASSFDRATEAFF. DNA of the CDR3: TGTGCCAGCAGTTTCGACAGGGCCACTGAAGCTTTCTTT.

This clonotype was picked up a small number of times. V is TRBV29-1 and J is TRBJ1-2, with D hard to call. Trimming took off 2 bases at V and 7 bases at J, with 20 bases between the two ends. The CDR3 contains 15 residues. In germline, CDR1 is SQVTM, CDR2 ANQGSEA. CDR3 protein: CSVEPSRSRRSGYTF. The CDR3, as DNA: TGCAGCGTTGAACCCTCGCGGTCGCGGCGGTCTGGCTACACCTTC. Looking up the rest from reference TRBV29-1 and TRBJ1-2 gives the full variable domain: SAVISQKPSRDICQRGTSLTIQCQVDSQVTMMFWYRQQPGQSLTLIATANQGSEATYESGFVIDKFPISRPNLTFSTLTVSNMSPEDSSIYLCSVEPSRSRRSGYTFGSGTRLTVV.

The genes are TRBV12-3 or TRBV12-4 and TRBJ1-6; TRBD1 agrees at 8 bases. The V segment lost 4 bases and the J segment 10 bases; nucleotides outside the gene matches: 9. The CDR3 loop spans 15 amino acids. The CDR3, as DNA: TGTGCCAGCAGTTCCCCGGACAGGGTCCGGTCACCCCTCCACTTT. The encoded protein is CASSSPDRVRSPLHF.

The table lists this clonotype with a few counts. The CDR3 region has the DNA TGTGCCAGCTCACAGGGGCCAAACGAGCAGTACTTC. Translating it yields CASSQGPNEQYF. The chain combines TRBV3-1 with TRBJ2-7, with 7 positions matching TRBD1. Unmatched junction bases numbered 6, after V lost 8 bases and J lost 5 bases. The CDR3 is 12 residues long. Per germline, CDR1 LGHDT and CDR2 YNNKEL (reference sequence).

The CDR3 sequence: CASSVVSNPEAFF. In DNA form, the CDR3 reads TGTGCCAGCAGCGTAGTAAGCAACCCTGAAGCTTTCTTT. The chain is built from TRBV9 and TRBJ1-1; no firm D call. CDR1 is SGDLS and CDR2 is YYNGEE in the germline V gene. The CDR3 loop spans 13 amino acids. V lost 0 bases and J 6 bases, leaving 9 bases between the germline ends.

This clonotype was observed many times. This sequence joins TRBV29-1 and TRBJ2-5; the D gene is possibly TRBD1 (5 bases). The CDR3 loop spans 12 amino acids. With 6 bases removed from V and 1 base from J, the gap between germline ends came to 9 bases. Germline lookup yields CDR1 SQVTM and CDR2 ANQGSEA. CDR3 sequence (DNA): TGCAGCGTAAGACAGTCCCAAGAGACCCAGTACTTC. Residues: CSVRQSQETQYF.

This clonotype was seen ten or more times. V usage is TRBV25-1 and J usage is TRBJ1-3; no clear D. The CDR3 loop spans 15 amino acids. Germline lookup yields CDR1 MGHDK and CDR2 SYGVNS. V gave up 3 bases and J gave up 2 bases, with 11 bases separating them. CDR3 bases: TGTGCCAGCAGTGATCCAAGGACTGCTGGAAACACCATATATTTT. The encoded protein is CASSDPRTAGNTIYF.